This passage covers 26 T cell receptor beta chains from one sample sequenced in a study of blood T cells in healthy people across ages. The use of a sample-barcoded 5' primer and a J-beta primer mix characterized a second PCR of roughly 7 to 12 cycles. TCRdb analysed the 5' RACE reads with MiXCR anew, one entry per CDR3 protein. The sample holds roughly 680,000 distinct CDR3 sequences, 45% to 60% seen once. Sequencing was done on a sample of blood. Every receptor here comes from a woman older than 75 in good health.

This clonotype has just a few counts. Written as DNA, the CDR3 is TGTGCCAGCTCACCACTACGGCAAGAGACCCAGTACTTC. Protein product: CASSPLRQETQYF. This chain uses TRBV18 with TRBJ2-5; D unresolved. V lost 1 base to trimming and J lost 2 bases, with 5 bases between them. Germline V CDR1 and CDR2: KGHSH, LQKENI. The CDR3 sequence is 13 residues long. Using reference TRBV18 and TRBJ2-5 for the parts outside the CDR3, the full variable domain is NAGVMQNPRHLVRRRGQEARLRCSPMKGHSHVYWYRQLPEEGLKFMVYLQKENIIDESGMPKERFSAEFPKEGPSILRIQQVVRGDSAAYFCASSPLRQETQYFGPGTRLLVL.

Comment on this clonotype: This could be a read error, since a much larger clone is one nucleotide away. The V call is TRBV11-2, the J call TRBJ2-1; tentatively, D is TRBD2 (5 bases). CDR1 and CDR2 from the germline V gene are SGHAT and FQNNGV. The CDR3 contains 16 residues. The chain's CDR3 is CASSSQSGSSHNEQFF. The DNA of the CDR3 is TGTGCCAGCAGCTCCCAGAGCGGAAGCTCCCACAATGAGCAGTTCTTC.

The chain joins TRBV18 to TRBJ1-2; TRBD1 agrees at 7 bases. V lost 4 bases and J lost 4; bases outside the gene matches: 6. Germline V CDR1 and CDR2: KGHSH, LQKENI. The CDR3 runs 14 residues. CDR3 region: CASSREGGAYGYTF. The CDR3 nucleotides are TGTGCCAGCTCACGGGAAGGGGGCGCCTATGGCTACACCTTC.

This clonotype was found once. The V gene is TRBV15, the J gene TRBJ2-5, with D possibly being TRBD1 (6 bases). This CDR3 region has 15 residues. The ends were cut back, 6 bases at V and 3 bases at J, with 17 bases in the middle. Germline V CDR1 and CDR2: LNHNV, YYDKDF (reference sequence). The CDR3 sequence: CATSTGTGAEETQYF. CDR3 sequence (DNA): TGTGCCACCAGTACAGGGACGGGCGCAGAAGAGACCCAGTACTTC.

This clonotype was recorded at least ten times. The rearrangement uses TRBV27 and TRBJ2-3, with D tentatively TRBD2 (7 bases). The V gene's germline CDR1 is MNHEY and CDR2 SMNVEV (reference sequence). This CDR3 has 14 residues. The V end was cut by 8 bases, the J end by 4 bases, with 16 bases between. The CDR3 is CASSIPGGPDTQYF. As DNA, the CDR3 is TGTGCCAGCTCCATACCCGGGGGGCCAGATACGCAGTATTTT.

The J gene is TRBJ1-1, the V gene TRBV5-1; perhaps TRBD1 as D (6 bases). Germline-derived CDR1 and CDR2 are SGHRS and YFSETQ. Trimming pared 3 bases from V and 2 bases from J, leaving 17 bases between. There are 16 residues in the CDR3. The DNA for the CDR3 is TGCGCCAGCAGCTCCCGGAGGGGGGCCCTAAACACTGAAGCTTTCTTT. The encoded protein is CASSSRRGALNTEAFF.

A few counts support this clonotype. A much larger clonotype is one base distant, so this may be a read error. The chain has TRBV7-3 and TRBJ2-7, with TRBD1 matching over 10 bases. The CDR3 is made up of 13 amino acids. V was clipped by 1 base and J by 12 bases; unmatched bases: 6. Germline CDR1 and CDR2: SGHTA and FQGTGA. The CDR3 reads CASSLRQGAPWYF. The DNA for the CDR3 is TGTGCCAGCAGCTTAAGACAGGGGGCCCCCTGGTACTTC.

Only a few counts were recorded for this clonotype. The rearrangement links TRBV15 to TRBJ1-2; D is undetermined. The length of the CDR3 is 15 residues. The germline CDR1 and CDR2 sequences are LNHNV and YYDKDF (reference sequence). Deletions cut 1 base from V and 4 bases from J, with 13 bases between. The CDR3 sequence is CATSRGAGAGYGYTF. Here the CDR3 DNA reads TGTGCCACCAGCAGAGGGGCCGGCGCCGGCTATGGCTACACCTTC.

About this clonotype itself: A read error may explain this, as a much larger clone is one base away. J is TRBJ2-3 and V is TRBV7-2; 11 bases fit TRBD2. This CDR3 spans 15 amino acids. The germline CDR1 and CDR2 sequences are SGHTA and FQGNSA. The CDR3 DNA follows: TGTGCCAGCAGCATCGGACTAGCGGGCACAGATACGCGGTATTTT. It yields the protein CASSIGLAGTDTRYF.

The rearrangement joins TRBV6-6 to TRBJ2-7; 10 nucleotides align to TRBD1. CDR1 MNHNY and CDR2 SVGAGI come from the germline V gene (reference sequence). The trim removed 5 bases at V and 0 bases at J, leaving 7 bases unmatched. The CDR3 totals 16 residues. The CDR3 region has the DNA TGTGCCAGCAGTGATACCGGGACAGGGGTCTCCTACGAGCAGTACTTC. It specifies CASSDTGTGVSYEQYF.

This clonotype was recorded many times. This chain joins TRBV9 and TRBJ2-1, with 9 positions matching TRBD1. The V and J ends lost 3 bases and 8 bases, in that order; junction bases with no gene match: 0. The CDR3 length is 12 residues. Germline V gene sequence: CDR1 SGDLS, CDR2 YYNGEE. This CDR3 reads CASSGQGDEQFF. DNA for the CDR3: TGTGCCAGCAGCGGACAGGGGGATGAGCAGTTCTTC.

With regard to this clonotype: A much larger clone differs from this one at a single base, so this may be a read error. The chain combines TRBV15 with TRBJ2-7, with TRBD2 as a possible D gene (5 bases). Germline CDR1 and CDR2: LNHNV and YYDKDF (reference sequence). This CDR3 is built from 16 residues. The CDR3 sequence: CVTSSTLELDPYEQYF. DNA of the CDR3: TGTGTCACCAGCAGTACCTTGGAACTAGATCCCTACGAGCAGTACTTC.

V usage is TRBV5-1 and J usage is TRBJ2-5, with TRBD1 identical over 8 bases. The J call may not be correct, given that the DNA end is closer to TRBJ2-7. Per germline, CDR1 SGHRS and CDR2 YFSETQ. This CDR3 is built from 14 residues. CDR3 residues: CASSLGQGYIEQYF. In DNA form, the CDR3 reads TGCGCCAGCAGCTTGGGACAGGGGTATATCGAGCAGTACTTC.

The rearrangement links TRBV28 to TRBJ1-5, with 7 bases lining up with TRBD1. Germline V lookup: CDR1 MDHEN, CDR2 SYDVKM. V shed 2 bases and J 7 bases; nucleotides not matched to a gene: 5. The CDR3 is made up of 14 amino acids. The chain's CDR3 is CASSLTTGRQPQHF. Written as DNA, the CDR3 is TGTGCCAGCAGTTTAACGACAGGGCGGCAGCCCCAGCATTTT.

V usage is TRBV14 and J usage is TRBJ2-1; TRBD2 matches 11 bases. The CDR3 is 14 amino acids. Germline V gene data show CDR1 as SGHDN and CDR2 as FVKESK. Unmatched junction bases numbered 4, after V lost 5 bases and J lost 7 bases. The CDR3 spells CASSTSGRRNEQFF. The CDR3 region has the DNA TGTGCCAGCAGCACTAGCGGGAGAAGAAATGAGCAGTTCTTC.

In this sample, this clonotype turned up a few times. The genes are TRBV7-9 and TRBJ1-1; D perhaps matches TRBD1 (6 bases). From germline, CDR1 is SEHNR and CDR2 FQNEAQ (reference sequence). This CDR3 comprises 15 residues. Trimming took off 5 bases at V and 1 base at J, with 14 bases between the two ends. In DNA form, the CDR3 reads TGTGCCAGCAGCCCTAGAGGACAGCAGAACACTGAAGCTTTCTTT. Translating it yields CASSPRGQQNTEAFF.

This clonotype was seen at least ten times. This chain connects TRBV7-3 to TRBJ2-3; 11 bases are shared with TRBD1. The CDR3 totals 17 residues. V was clipped by 2 bases and J by 5 bases; unmatched bases: 9. Germline-derived CDR1 and CDR2 are SGHTA and FQGTGA. The DNA of the CDR3 is TGTGCCAGCAGCTTAGAACCATGGACAGGGGGCTTAGATACGCAGTATTTT. Protein sequence: CASSLEPWTGGLDTQYF.

This clonotype was counted only a few times. This sequence may be a read error, since a much larger clone differs from it by one base. The chain joins TRBV29-1 to TRBJ2-1; 7 bases agree with TRBD2. The better agreement between TRBJ2-7 and the DNA end casts doubt on the J call. Germline-derived CDR1 and CDR2 are SQVTM and ANQGSEA. The CDR3 covers 16 residues. CDR3 nucleotides: TGCAGCGTTCTGGAGGGGCGGGGGAGCTCCTACAATGAGCAGTACTTC. Residues: CSVLEGRGSSYNEQYF.

This clonotype was counted at least ten times. The chain combines TRBV12-3 or TRBV12-4 with TRBJ2-6; D gene ambiguous. This CDR3 comprises 15 residues. V lost 2 bases and J lost 0, with 5 bases in between. Here the CDR3 DNA reads TGTGCCAGCAGTTTATATGGCTCTGGGGCCAACGTCCTGACTTTC. Translated: CASSLYGSGANVLTF.

This clonotype has at least ten counts. CDR3 sequence: CASSQEKASGRYTQYF. CDR3 DNA: TGCGCCAGCAGCCAAGAAAAGGCTAGCGGGCGATATACGCAGTATTTT. The chain is built from TRBV4-1 and TRBJ2-3; 8 bases agree with TRBD2. The CDR3 contains 16 residues. Germline loops: CDR1 MGHRA, CDR2 YSYEKL. The junction had 9 bases not matched to a gene; V was cut back by 0 bases and J by 7 bases.

This clonotype was picked up many times. The genes are TRBV5-1 and TRBJ2-1, with 8 bases that match TRBD2. After removal of 4 bases from V and 6 bases from J, the junction contained 9 bases not matched to a gene. The CDR3 covers 15 residues. Germline assignment: CDR1 SGHRS and CDR2 YFSETQ. The CDR3 DNA reads TGCGCCAGCAGCCTTCTGGGGGCGGGGGGCAATGAGCAGTTCTTC. It codes for CASSLLGAGGNEQFF.

The V and J genes are TRBV25-1 and TRBJ2-3; D is perhaps TRBD2 (6 bases). This CDR3 spans 14 amino acids. Germline CDR1 is MGHDK and CDR2 is SYGVNS. V dropped 7 bases and J dropped 1 base, with 12 bases sitting between them. CDR3 nucleotides: TGTGCCAGCATGAAATGGGGGGGCACAGATACGCAGTATTTT. It encodes CASMKWGGTDTQYF.

This clonotype was seen ten or more times. The genes are TRBV5-5 and TRBJ1-5, with D uncertain. Trimming removed 4 bases at V and 6 bases at J, with 17 bases between. This CDR3 is built from 15 residues. CDR1 is SGHKS, CDR2 YYEKEE, per germline (reference sequence). CDR3: CASSDWWDGSQPQHF. DNA for the CDR3: TGTGCCAGCAGCGACTGGTGGGATGGCAGTCAGCCCCAGCATTTT.

The chain combines TRBV5-8 with TRBJ2-4; 10 bases are shared with TRBD1. CDR3 length equals 15 residues. Trimming cost V 1 base and J 8 bases; bases outside gene matches: 6. Germline loops: CDR1 SGHTS, CDR2 YDEGEE. The CDR3 nucleotides read TGTGCCAGCAGCTTGAGGCGGGGACAGGGGTACATTCAGTACTTC. Translating it yields CASSLRRGQGYIQYF.

This clonotype has just a few counts. This chain joins TRBV6-5 and TRBJ2-3; possibly TRBD1 for D (7 bases). This CDR3 has 15 amino acids. Germline V gene data show CDR1 as MNHEY and CDR2 as SVGAGI. Trimming pared 6 bases from V and 1 base from J, leaving 14 bases between. CDR3 nucleotides: TGTGCCAGCAGCCAGGGGGGTTTGGGCACAGATACGCAGTATTTT. Amino acids: CASSQGGLGTDTQYF.

Remarks on this clonotype: A much larger clone is a single base away; this may be a read error. The genes are TRBV12-3 or TRBV12-4 and TRBJ1-2; a weak D match, TRBD1 (5 bases). The CDR3 contains 13 residues. CDR3 sequence: CASSSGRNYDYTF. The CDR3 nucleotides are TGTGCCAGCAGTTCGGGACGGAACTATGACTACACCTTC.